This T cell receptor beta chain was obtained from a study of T cell changes during pregnancy in multiple sclerosis. The CDR3 sequence is 15 residues long. Trimming took 1 base from V and 5 from J; bases not matched to a gene: 2. CDR1 is LGHNA and CDR2 is YSLEER in the germline V gene. Method: immunoSEQ multiplex PCR; TCRdb's copy keeps in-frame clones and lacks some. Among about 75,000 clones listed, just over 90% were seen once. The source material was CD4+ T cells from peripheral blood mononuclear cells, sampled before pregnancy. The J gene is TRBJ2-5, the V gene TRBV4-3, with TRBD2 matching over 12 bases. The TCR originated in a female donor with multiple sclerosis, enrolled in a pregnancy study. The CDR3 sequence: CASSQGTSGKETQYF. The CDR3, as DNA: TGCGCCAGCAGCCAAGGGACTAGCGGGAAGGAGACCCAGTACTTC.